The T cell receptor beta chain described here comes from a study of glioma-infiltrating T cells. Study-level results: Only very few CDR3 sequences appeared in both tissue and blood.

Amplification of TCR alpha and beta CDR3 regions from RNA used iRepertoire nested multiplex PCR. Input was roughly 100-450 ng of tissue mRNA or PBMC total RNA. TCRdb analysed the multiplex PCR reads with MiXCR anew, one entry per CDR3 protein. The sample lists about 140,000 distinct CDR3 sequences, 35% to 50% occurring once. Of note for this clonotype: Its antigen is currently unknown.

The sequence derives from a human donor with low-grade glioma or glioblastoma, undergoing nonglioma brain surgery, or in good health (not recorded which). Material: glioma tissue, nonneoplastic brain tissue, or PBMCs (not recorded which).

For the CDR3, the DNA is TGTGCCAGCAGCGTAGATCCAGGGCCCTACGAGCAGTACTTC. Translated: CASSVDPGPYEQYF. The genes are TRBV9 and TRBJ2-7, with a weak D call TRBD1 (5 bases). CDR3 length: 14 amino acids. V was clipped by 0 bases and J by 2 bases, with 9 bases between them. Germline CDR1 SGDLS, CDR2 YYNGEE.